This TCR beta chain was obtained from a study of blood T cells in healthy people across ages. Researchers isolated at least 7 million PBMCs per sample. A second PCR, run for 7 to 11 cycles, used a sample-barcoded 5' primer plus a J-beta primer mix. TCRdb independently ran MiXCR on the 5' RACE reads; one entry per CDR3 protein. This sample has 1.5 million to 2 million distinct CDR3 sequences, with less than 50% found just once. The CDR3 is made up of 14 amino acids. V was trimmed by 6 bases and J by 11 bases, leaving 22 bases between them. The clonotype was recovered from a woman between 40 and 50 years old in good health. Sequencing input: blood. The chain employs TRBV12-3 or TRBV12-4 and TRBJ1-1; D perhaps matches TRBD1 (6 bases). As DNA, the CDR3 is TGTGCCAGCAGCGTTTCCAGGGGTAGAGGAGGGGCTTTCTTT. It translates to CASSVSRGRGGAFF.